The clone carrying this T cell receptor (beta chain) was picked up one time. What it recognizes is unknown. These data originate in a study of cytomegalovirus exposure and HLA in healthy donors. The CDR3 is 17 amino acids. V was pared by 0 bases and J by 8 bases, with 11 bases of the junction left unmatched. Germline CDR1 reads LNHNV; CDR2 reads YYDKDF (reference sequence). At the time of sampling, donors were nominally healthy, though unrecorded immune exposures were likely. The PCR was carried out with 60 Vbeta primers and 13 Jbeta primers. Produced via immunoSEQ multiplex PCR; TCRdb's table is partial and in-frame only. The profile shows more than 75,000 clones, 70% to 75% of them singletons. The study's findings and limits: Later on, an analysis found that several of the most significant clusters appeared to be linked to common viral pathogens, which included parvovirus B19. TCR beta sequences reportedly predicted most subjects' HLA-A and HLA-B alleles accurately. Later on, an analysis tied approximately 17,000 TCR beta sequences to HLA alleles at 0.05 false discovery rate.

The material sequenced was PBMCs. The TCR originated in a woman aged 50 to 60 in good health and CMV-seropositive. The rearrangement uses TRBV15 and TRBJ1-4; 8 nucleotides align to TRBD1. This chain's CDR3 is CATSRDRTGLGGEKLFF. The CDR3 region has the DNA TGTGCCACCAGCAGAGATCGGACAGGGTTAGGGGGGGAAAAACTGTTTTTT.